This record looks at one T cell receptor beta chain sequence and its context. Its antigen is as yet unknown. These data originate in a study of shared clonotypes between healthy human individuals. Deep level was the assay's run setting. Generated by immunoSEQ multiplex PCR, the TCRdb table keeps only in-frame clones and is missing some. This table holds around 440,000 clones, about 74% found once. Researchers drew on some 97 million PBMCs for genomic DNA from unsorted samples. Germline V gene lookup returns CDR1 LNHDA and CDR2 SQIVND (reference sequence). This CDR3 comprises 15 residues. The V gene lost 1 base and the J gene lost 0 bases, with 7 bases spanning the gap. Study-wide results and caveats: Only blood underwent sampling, and tissue repertoires likely differ. The diversity represented, both genetic and in exposure history, was limited by few donors.

The V and J genes are TRBV19 and TRBJ2-1; D gene ambiguous. The sequence came from a woman aged 40-49 years in good health. Some clones in this sample may be carry-over from other donors' samples. Sequencing used PBMCs. The CDR3 protein is CASSIGSSSYNEQFF. In DNA, the CDR3 is TGTGCCAGTAGTATAGGGTCCTCCTCCTACAATGAGCAGTTCTTC.